This T cell receptor (beta chain) was sequenced in a study of OX40 agonist ivuxolimab in advanced cancers. Study-level background: Two cutaneous melanoma patients and one hepatocellular carcinoma patient, three in all, had partial responses. Study-wide findings and caveats: More expanded clones were found, on average, in CD8+ than in CD4+ T cells. CD4+ and CD8+ T cells in blood underwent clonal expansion by week 6 at 0.1 to 3.0 mg/kg. Expanded peripheral T cells had an undetermined antigen specificity.

With V trimmed by 0 bases and J by 7 bases, 8 bases remained unmatched. The CDR3 has 16 amino acids. Per germline, CDR1 MRHNA and CDR2 SNTAGT. Profiled with immunoSEQ multiplex PCR; TCRdb holds only in-frame clones, not every one. The sample consists of some 53,000 clones, roughly 94% of them appearing once. As for this clone: Its antigen remains unknown.

The chain uses TRBV6-4 and TRBJ2-3; 9 positions match TRBD2. This receptor was taken from an adult with an advanced solid tumor such as melanoma, head and neck, liver or kidney cancer. Material: CD4+ or CD8+ T cells sorted from blood, obtained in a trial of the OX40 agonist ivuxolimab. CDR3 amino acids: CASSDSASGISNTQYF. CDR3 nucleotide sequence: TGTGCCAGCAGTGACTCGGCTAGCGGGATTAGTAATACGCAGTATTTT.